This TCR beta chain appears in the sequencing data of a study of shared clonotypes between healthy human individuals. Germline CDR1 and CDR2: SGHTA and FQGNSA. This CDR3 contains 18 residues. V was cut by 5 bases and J by 0 bases, with 17 bases left in between. The method was immunoSEQ multiplex PCR; TCRdb's version includes in-frame clones alone and lacks a portion of them. There are about 960,000 clones in the sample; roughly 72% occur only once, and about 1.5% lies in the top ten. The table lists this clone with many counts. This sequence joins TRBV7-2 and TRBJ2-6; weak D call: TRBD1 (6 bases). Sequenced material: memory CD4+ T cells sorted from blood. Subset indicated: CD45RA-negative fraction. This receptor was obtained from a man aged 18 to 29 in good health. The CDR3 spells CASSGKGGDGSGANVLTF. For the CDR3, the DNA is TGTGCCAGCAGCGGCAAAGGGGGTGACGGCTCTGGGGCCAACGTCCTGACTTTC. The whole variable domain, filled in from reference TRBV7-2 and TRBJ2-6, reads GAGVSQSPSNKVTEKGKDVELRCDPISGHTALYWYRQSLGQGLEFLIYFQGNSAPDKSGLPSDRFSAERTGGSVSTLTIQRTQQEDSAVYLCASSGKGGDGSGANVLTFGAGSRLTVL.